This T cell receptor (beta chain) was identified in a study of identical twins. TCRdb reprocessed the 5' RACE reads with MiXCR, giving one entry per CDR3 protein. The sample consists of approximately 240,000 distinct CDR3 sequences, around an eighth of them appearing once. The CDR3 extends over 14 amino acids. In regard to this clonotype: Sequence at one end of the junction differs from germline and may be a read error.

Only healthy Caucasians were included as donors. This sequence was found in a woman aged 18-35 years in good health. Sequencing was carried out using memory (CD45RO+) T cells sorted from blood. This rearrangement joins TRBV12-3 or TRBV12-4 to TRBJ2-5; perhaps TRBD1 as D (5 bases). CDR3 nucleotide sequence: TGTGCCAGCAGTTTAGCTAGGGGAAGTCAGACCCAGCACTTC. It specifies CASSLARGSQTQHF.